The T cell receptor (beta chain) under discussion was sequenced for a study of post-analysis software for immune sequencing data (dated by TCRdb to about 2015). About the study as a whole: Relapsing-remitting, secondary progressive and progressive-relapsing multiple sclerosis were recorded as disease courses, and subtype annotation was lacking for some patients. Patient repertoires were compared against ten to twelve previously published healthy control repertoires from donors aged roughly 6 to 28 years. A subset of samples was prepared in parallel using single-end sample barcoding, then pooled and co-amplified after Illumina adapter ligation.

Library prep was done by PCR. Sequencing relied on an Illumina HiSeq 2500. Unique molecular identifiers were incorporated into TCR beta cDNA libraries to reduce PCR and sequencing biases. Roughly 500,000 cDNA molecules were obtained for every 1 to 10 million input T cells, so each molecule roughly corresponded to one T cell. The patient libraries were prepared and sequenced using the same protocol as the earlier healthy control dataset. Samples belonging to the same batch were prepared together, multiplexed and sequenced on a shared HiSeq lane. Regarding the original processing steps: Raw barcoded reads were processed with MIGEC, discarding single-read molecular identifier groups before consensus assembly and CDR3 extraction. Clonotype tables were post-analysed with VDJtools, and diversity was normalized by down-sampling all datasets to the smallest sample size. Repertoire overlap clustering matched CDR3 amino acid but not nucleotide sequences to correct batch-related cross-sample contamination. TCRdb handled the public reads itself, with Q25 trimming in fastp and clone calling in MiXCR, and kept productive beta chains. CDR3 protein sequences are deduplicated, and each keeps its most common genes and DNA. These V and J calls originate from TCRdb's pipeline instead of the authors' own analysis. For this sample there are hundreds of thousands of distinct CDR3 sequences; 25% to 30% appear just once. Of the sample, roughly 0.53% is held by the ten largest clones.

What the study reported, not specific to this receptor: Roughly 5 TRBV segments, including TRBV5-6, TRBV5-1 and TRBV20-1, were significantly more frequent in patients than controls. The multiple sclerosis patient group was slightly younger than the control group. Direct clustering with F measure revealed strong co-clustering of samples prepared in the same batch, which led to a batch-effect correction. Multiple sclerosis patients had significantly lower normalized Chao1 diversity than controls, a result that suggests substantial peripheral T-cell clonal expansion.

To demonstrate the VDJtools post-analysis software, TCR beta repertoires were profiled from the peripheral blood of some 12 young patients with multiple sclerosis. The patients with multiple sclerosis were children and adolescents between roughly 6 and 15 years of age. Of note for this clonotype: Its cognate antigen has yet to be identified. No much larger clonotype is one base removed from it; base qualities were not supplied.

CDR1 and CDR2, looked up from the germline V gene, are SGHAT and FQNNGV. V is shortened by 2 bases, J by 1 base, and the region joining them spans 5 bases. Taken from cysteine to phenylalanine, the CDR3 has 13 residues. The DNA shown is the 39-base CDR3, in frame from base 1. The specimen sequenced was blood. The sequence came from a girl aged 10 to 17 with multiple sclerosis. This receptor chain uses TRBV11-2 and TRBJ1-1, with no D gene named confidently. The CDR3 reads CASSLKPNTEAFF. The DNA is TGTGCCAGCAGCTTAAAACCGAACACTGAAGCTTTCTTT.